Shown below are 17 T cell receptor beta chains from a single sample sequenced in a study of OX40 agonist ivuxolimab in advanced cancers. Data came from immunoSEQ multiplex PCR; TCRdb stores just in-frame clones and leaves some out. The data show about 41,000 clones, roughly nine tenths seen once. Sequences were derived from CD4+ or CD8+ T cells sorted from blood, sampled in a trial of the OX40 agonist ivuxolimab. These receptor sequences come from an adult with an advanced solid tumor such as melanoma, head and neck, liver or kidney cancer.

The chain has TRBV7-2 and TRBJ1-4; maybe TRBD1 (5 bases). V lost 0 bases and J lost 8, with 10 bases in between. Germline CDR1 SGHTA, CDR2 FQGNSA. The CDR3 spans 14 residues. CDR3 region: CASSLAGDGEKLFF. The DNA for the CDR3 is TGTGCCAGCAGCTTAGCCGGGGACGGGGAAAAACTGTTTTTT.

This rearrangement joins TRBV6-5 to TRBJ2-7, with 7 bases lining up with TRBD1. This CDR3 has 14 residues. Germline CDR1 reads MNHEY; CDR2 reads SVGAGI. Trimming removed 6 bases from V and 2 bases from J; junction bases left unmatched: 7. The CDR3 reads CASSPQTGPYEQYF. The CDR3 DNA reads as TGTGCCAGCAGCCCGCAGACAGGGCCCTACGAGCAGTACTTC.

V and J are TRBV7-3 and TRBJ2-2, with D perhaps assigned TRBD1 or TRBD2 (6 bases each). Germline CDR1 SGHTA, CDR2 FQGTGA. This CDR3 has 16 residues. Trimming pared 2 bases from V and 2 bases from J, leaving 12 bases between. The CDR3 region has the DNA TGTGCCAGCAGCTTATTCGCGGGGACAAACACCGGGGAGCTGTTTTTT. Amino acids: CASSLFAGTNTGELFF.

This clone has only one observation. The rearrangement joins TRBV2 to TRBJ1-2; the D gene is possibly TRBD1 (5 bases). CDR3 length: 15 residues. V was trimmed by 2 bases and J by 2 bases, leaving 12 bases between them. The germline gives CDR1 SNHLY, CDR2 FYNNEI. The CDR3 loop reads CASSELQAANYGYTF. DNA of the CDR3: TGTGCCAGCAGTGAATTACAGGCAGCGAACTATGGCTACACCTTC.

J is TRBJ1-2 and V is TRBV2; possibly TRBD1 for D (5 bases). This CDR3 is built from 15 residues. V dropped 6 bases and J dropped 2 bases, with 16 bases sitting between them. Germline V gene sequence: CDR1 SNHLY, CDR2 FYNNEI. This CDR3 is CASRITGGENYGYTF. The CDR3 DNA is TGTGCCAGCAGGATTACCGGGGGGGAAAACTATGGCTACACCTTC.

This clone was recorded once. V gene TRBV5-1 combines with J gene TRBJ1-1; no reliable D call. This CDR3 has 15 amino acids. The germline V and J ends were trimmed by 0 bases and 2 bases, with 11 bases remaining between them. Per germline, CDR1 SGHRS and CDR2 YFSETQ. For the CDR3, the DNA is TGCGCCAGCAGCTTGGGACACCTATCAAACACTGAAGCTTTCTTT. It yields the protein CASSLGHLSNTEAFF.

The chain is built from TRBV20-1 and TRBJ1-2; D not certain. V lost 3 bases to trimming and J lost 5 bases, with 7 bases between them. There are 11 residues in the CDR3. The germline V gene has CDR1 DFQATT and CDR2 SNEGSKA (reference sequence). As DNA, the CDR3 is TGCAGTGCTAGTTCTGGGTATGGCTACACCTTC. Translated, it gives CSASSGYGYTF.

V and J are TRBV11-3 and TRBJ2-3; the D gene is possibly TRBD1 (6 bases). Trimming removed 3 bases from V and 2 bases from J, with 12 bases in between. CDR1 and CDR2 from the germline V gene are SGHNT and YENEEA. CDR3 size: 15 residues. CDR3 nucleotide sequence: TGTGCCAGCAGCTTCACAGGGCTCAACACAGATACGCAGTATTTT. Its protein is CASSFTGLNTDTQYF.

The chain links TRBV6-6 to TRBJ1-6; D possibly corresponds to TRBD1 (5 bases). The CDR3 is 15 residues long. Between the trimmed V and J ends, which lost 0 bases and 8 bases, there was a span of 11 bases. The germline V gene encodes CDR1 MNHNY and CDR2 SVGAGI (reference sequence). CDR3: CASSYSAGTDSPLHF. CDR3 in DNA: TGTGCCAGCAGTTACTCGGCAGGGACGGATTCACCCCTCCACTTT.

CDR3 nucleotide sequence: TGCGCCAGCAGGTCCCCCCGCGGGGTCTTTTACAATGAGCAGTTCTTC. Amino acid sequence: CASRSPRGVFYNEQFF. V is TRBV10-1 and J is TRBJ2-1; D perhaps matches TRBD2 (6 bases). CDR3 length: 16 residues. Germline CDR1 and CDR2: WNHNN and SYGVQD (reference sequence). V was pared by 6 bases and J by 4 bases, with 19 bases between.

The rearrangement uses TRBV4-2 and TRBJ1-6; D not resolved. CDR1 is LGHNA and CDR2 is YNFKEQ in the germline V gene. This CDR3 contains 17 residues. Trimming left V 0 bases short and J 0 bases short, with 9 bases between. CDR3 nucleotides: TGTGCCAGCAGCCAAGATCCCACAGCCTCCTATAATTCACCCCTCCACTTT. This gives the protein CASSQDPTASYNSPLHF.

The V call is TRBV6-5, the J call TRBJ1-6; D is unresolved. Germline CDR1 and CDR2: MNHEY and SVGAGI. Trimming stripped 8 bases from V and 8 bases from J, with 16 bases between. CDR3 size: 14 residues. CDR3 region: CASQFNGLDSPLHF. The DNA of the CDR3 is TGTGCCAGCCAATTCAATGGGTTGGATTCACCCCTCCACTTT.

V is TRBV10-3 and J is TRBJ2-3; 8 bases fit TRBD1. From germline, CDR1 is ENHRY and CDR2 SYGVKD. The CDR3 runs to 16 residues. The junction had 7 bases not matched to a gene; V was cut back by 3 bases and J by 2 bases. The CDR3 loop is CAISDRDRRTTDTQYF. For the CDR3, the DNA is TGTGCCATCAGTGACCGGGACAGGAGAACCACAGATACGCAGTATTTT.

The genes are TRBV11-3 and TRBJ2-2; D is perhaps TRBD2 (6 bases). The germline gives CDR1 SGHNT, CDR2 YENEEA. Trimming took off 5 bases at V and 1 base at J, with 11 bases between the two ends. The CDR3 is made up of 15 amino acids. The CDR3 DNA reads TGTGCCAGCAGCCCCGGGACTGGGAACACCGGGGAGCTGTTTTTT. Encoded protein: CASSPGTGNTGELFF.

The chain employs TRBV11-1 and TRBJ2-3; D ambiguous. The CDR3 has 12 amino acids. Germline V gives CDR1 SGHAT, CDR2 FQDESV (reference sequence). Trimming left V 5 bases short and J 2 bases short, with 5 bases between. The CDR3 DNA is TGTGCCAGCAGCCCTTTCACAGATACGCAGTATTTT. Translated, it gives CASSPFTDTQYF.

The CDR3 region is CASSPQDGYGYTF. The CDR3, as DNA: TGTGCCAGCAGCCCCCAGGACGGCTATGGCTACACCTTC. The rearrangement uses TRBV9 and TRBJ1-2; D is uncertain. This CDR3 is built from 13 residues. Between the trimmed V and J ends, which lost 4 bases and 4 bases, there was a span of 11 bases. Germline values: CDR1 SGDLS, CDR2 YYNGEE. Supplemented by reference TRBV9 and TRBJ1-2, the full variable domain reads DSGVTQTPKHLITATGQRVTLRCSPRSGDLSVYWYQQSLDQGLQFLIQYYNGEERAKGNILERFSAQQFPDLHSELNLSSLELGDSALYFCASSPQDGYGYTFGSGTRLTVV.

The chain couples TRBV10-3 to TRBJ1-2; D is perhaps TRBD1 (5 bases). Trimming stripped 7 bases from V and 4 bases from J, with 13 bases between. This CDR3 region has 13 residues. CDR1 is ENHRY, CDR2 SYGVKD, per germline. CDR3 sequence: CAITAGNGYGYTF. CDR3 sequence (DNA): TGTGCCATCACGGCAGGGAACGGCTATGGCTACACCTTC.